A selection of T cell receptor beta chains follows, all from one sample in a study of T-cell memory formation after mild COVID-19. TCRdb processed the 5' RACE reads anew with MiXCR; each CDR3 protein has one entry. The table includes 200,000 to 250,000 distinct CDR3 sequences, around 15% detected once. The sample taken for sequencing was PBMCs or a T cell subset sorted from them (not recorded which). These receptors were obtained from a man between 18 and 29 years old who had mild COVID-19 (a few samples of this study predate the infection). Cell type and time point are not known. Each CDR3 is given with its conserved first and last residue. The D gene is left open where the match is weak. Clone size appears in some rows only: once, few, many, or a class for an expanded clone.

clone_size,j_call,d_call,v_call,cdr3_nt,cdr3_aa
few,TRBJ2-1,TRBD2,TRBV20-1,TGCAGTGCTAGGGTTCTAGCGGGGAAGGGTGAGCAGTTCTTC,CSARVLAGKGEQFF
.,TRBJ2-2,TRBD2,TRBV4-1,TGCGCCAGCAGCCTATTACTAGCGGGGGTCAACACCGGGGAGCTGTTTTTT,CASSLLLAGVNTGELFF
many,TRBJ1-6,TRBD1,TRBV5-6,TGTGCCAGCAGCTTATCTCCCCGACAGGGGCGGAATTCACCCCTCCACTTT,CASSLSPRQGRNSPLHF
.,TRBJ1-1,.,TRBV28,TGTGCCAGCACCCTGAACACTGAAGCTTTCTTT,CASTLNTEAFF
.,TRBJ1-1,.,TRBV6-5,TGTGCCAGCAGTTCAGAACAGGGAGGTACCGAAGCTTTCTTT,CASSSEQGGTEAFF
many,TRBJ2-1,.,TRBV24-1,TGTGCCACCCCTCCCCAGGGGGGACTTTACAATGAGCAGTTCTTC,CATPPQGGLYNEQFF
few,TRBJ1-1,.,TRBV6-5,TGTGCCAGCAGTTACCGGCGGCGGACTGAAGCTTTCTTT,CASSYRRRTEAFF
.,TRBJ1-5,TRBD1,TRBV2,TGTGCCAGCAGCAACACGCGGACAGGGTGGGGCAATCAGCCCCAGCATTTT,CASSNTRTGWGNQPQHF
.,TRBJ1-2,.,TRBV3-1,TGTGCCAGCAGCCGAGCAGACAGCTATGGCTACACCTTC,CASSRADSYGYTF
.,TRBJ1-5,.,TRBV18,TGTGCCAGCTCACTTGAGGTAACAGGGAACGGTCAGCCCCAGCATTTT,CASSLEVTGNGQPQHF
few,TRBJ2-3,.,TRBV6-2/TRBV6-3,TGTGCCAGCAGTGGGACGGTTAATACGCAGTATTTT,CASSGTVNTQYF
.,TRBJ2-1,TRBD2,TRBV7-2,TGTGCCAGTAAGCGGGGGGGCCAAGACAATGAGCAGTTCTTC,CASKRGGQDNEQFF
few,TRBJ1-5,.,TRBV9,TGTGCCAGCAGCGTAGGGATAGGGGCCAGCAATCAGCCCCAGCATTTT,CASSVGIGASNQPQHF
few,TRBJ1-3,.,TRBV6-5,TGTGCCAGCAGTTACTCTCTTATCTCTGGAAACACCATATATTTT,CASSYSLISGNTIYF
few,TRBJ1-2,.,TRBV9,TGTGCCAGCAGCGTCTCCGGTGGAGGCTACACCTTC,CASSVSGGGYTF
.,TRBJ2-5,.,TRBV4-3,TGCGCCAGCAGCGGCGAGGCCTGGGGGACCCAGTACTTC,CASSGEAWGTQYF
.,TRBJ2-5,.,TRBV7-9,TGTGCCAGCAGGTACATGGGGGAGACCCAGTACTTC,CASRYMGETQYF
many,TRBJ2-7,.,TRBV12-3/TRBV12-4,TGTGCCAGCAGTTCCGACATCGCCGAGCAGTACTTC,CASSSDIAEQYF
.,TRBJ2-7,.,TRBV20-1,TGCAGTGCTAGTAGGGGAATCTACGAGCAGTACTTC,CSASRGIYEQYF
.,TRBJ1-3,.,TRBV9,TGTGCCAGCAGCGTACTCTGGCAGGGTGGGAACACCATATATTTT,CASSVLWQGGNTIYF
few,TRBJ1-4,.,TRBV6-6,TGTGCCAGTGGGGGACTCAGGGAAAAACTGTTTTTT,CASGGLREKLFF
.,TRBJ2-2,TRBD1,TRBV10-3,TGTGCCGGGAAGACAGGGGGCATGACCGGGGAGCTGTTTTTT,CAGKTGGMTGELFF
few,TRBJ2-3,TRBD2,TRBV5-1,TGCGCCAGCAGATCCGGGACTAGCGGGGGGACAGATACGCAGTATTTT,CASRSGTSGGTDTQYF
.,TRBJ2-1,.,TRBV11-2,TGTGCCAGCAGCTCCCTCCTTTGGGGCAATGAGCAGTTCTTC,CASSSLLWGNEQFF
few,TRBJ2-6,TRBD1,TRBV28,TGTGCCAGCAGCCTCCGGGACAGGGGGCTATCTGGGGCCAACGTCCTGACTTTC,CASSLRDRGLSGANVLTF
.,TRBJ1-1,TRBD1,TRBV10-3,TGTGCCATCAGTGGACCGGGACAGGGGAACACTGAAGCTTTCTTT,CAISGPGQGNTEAFF
.,TRBJ1-2,.,TRBV18,TGTGCCAGCTCACCACGGTCCTTCGGGGGAGGCTATGGCTACACCTTC,CASSPRSFGGGYGYTF
few,TRBJ2-3,TRBD2,TRBV10-3,TGTGCCATCAGGACTAGCGGGGGCACCACAGATACGCAGTATTTT,CAIRTSGGTTDTQYF
.,TRBJ2-7,TRBD2,TRBV15,TGTGCCACCAGCAGAGATAGGACTAGTAGCTACGAGCAGTACTTC,CATSRDRTSSYEQYF
.,TRBJ1-6,TRBD1,TRBV7-6,TGTGCCAGCAGCTTATACAGGGGTCCAGATAATTCACCCCTCCACTTT,CASSLYRGPDNSPLHF
few,TRBJ1-2,.,TRBV6-1,TGTGCCAGCAGTGGGGGTCCTACAGGGTCCCCTACTAACTATGGCTACACCTTC,CASSGGPTGSPTNYGYTF
many,TRBJ2-7,.,TRBV14,TGTGCCAGCAGCCACATCGACAGACTCTACGAGCAGTACTTC,CASSHIDRLYEQYF
many,TRBJ1-5,TRBD1,TRBV6-2/TRBV6-3,TGTGCCAGCACTGCGACCGGGACAGGGGGCGCCTGGCAGCCCCAGCATTTT,CASTATGTGGAWQPQHF
few,TRBJ2-2,.,TRBV5-6,TGTGCCAGCAGCTTTTGGAGGGGCACCGGGGAGCTGTTTTTT,CASSFWRGTGELFF
.,TRBJ2-3,.,TRBV5-1,TGCGCCAGCAGCTTGAGCCTGCTAGCGCTCCCCACAGATACGCAGTATTTT,CASSLSLLALPTDTQYF
few,TRBJ2-7,.,TRBV11-2,TGTGCCAGCAGCTTAGAGCGATGGGGCGAGCAGTACTTC,CASSLERWGEQYF
once,TRBJ2-6,TRBD1,TRBV2,TGTGCCAGACAGGGGGGCGGGGCCAACGTCCTGACTTTC,CARQGGGANVLTF
many,TRBJ2-3,.,TRBV7-9,TGTGCCAGCAGCTTAGTGTTCGGGGATACGCAGTATTTT,CASSLVFGDTQYF
.,TRBJ2-7,.,TRBV12-3/TRBV12-4,TGTGCCAGCAGCACTGAGTACAGTTCCTACGAGCAGTACTTC,CASSTEYSSYEQYF
few,TRBJ2-5,TRBD2,TRBV7-8,TGTGCCAGCAGCCCTGGGGAGCGGGGGATCCAAGAGACCCAGTACTTC,CASSPGERGIQETQYF
few,TRBJ2-7,.,TRBV4-1,TGCGCCAGCAGCTTCGAACGGACAGAGAGGCCCTACGAGCAGTACTTC,CASSFERTERPYEQYF